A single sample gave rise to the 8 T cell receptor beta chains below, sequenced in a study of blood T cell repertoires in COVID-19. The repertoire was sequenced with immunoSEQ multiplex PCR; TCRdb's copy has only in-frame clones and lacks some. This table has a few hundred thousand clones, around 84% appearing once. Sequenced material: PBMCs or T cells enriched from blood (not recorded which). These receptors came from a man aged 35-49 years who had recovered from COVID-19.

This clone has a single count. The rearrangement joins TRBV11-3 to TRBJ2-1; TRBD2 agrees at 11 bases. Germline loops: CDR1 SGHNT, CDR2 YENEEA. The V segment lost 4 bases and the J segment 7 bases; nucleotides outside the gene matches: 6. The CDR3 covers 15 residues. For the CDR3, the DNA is TGTGCCAGCAGCTCTGGGACTAGCGGAGGGAATGAGCAGTTCTTC. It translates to CASSSGTSGGNEQFF.

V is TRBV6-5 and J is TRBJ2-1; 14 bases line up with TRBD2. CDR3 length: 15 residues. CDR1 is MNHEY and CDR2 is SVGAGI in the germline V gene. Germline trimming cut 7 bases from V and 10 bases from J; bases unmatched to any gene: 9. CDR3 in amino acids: CASTGGTSGSREQFF. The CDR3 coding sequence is TGTGCCAGCACCGGAGGGACTAGCGGGAGTCGGGAGCAGTTCTTC.

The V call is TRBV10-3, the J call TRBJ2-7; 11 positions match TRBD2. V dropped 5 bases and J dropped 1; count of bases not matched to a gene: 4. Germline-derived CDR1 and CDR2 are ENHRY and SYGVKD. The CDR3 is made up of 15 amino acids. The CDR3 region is CAISLTSGSSYEQYF. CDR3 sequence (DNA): TGTGCCATCAGTTTAACTAGCGGGAGTTCCTACGAGCAGTACTTC.

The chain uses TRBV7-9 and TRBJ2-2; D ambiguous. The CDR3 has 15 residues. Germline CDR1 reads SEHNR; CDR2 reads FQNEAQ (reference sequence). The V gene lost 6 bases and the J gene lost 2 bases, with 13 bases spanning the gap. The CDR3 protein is CASSRTEPNTGELFF. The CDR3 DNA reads TGTGCCAGCAGTCGAACAGAACCTAACACCGGGGAGCTGTTTTTT.

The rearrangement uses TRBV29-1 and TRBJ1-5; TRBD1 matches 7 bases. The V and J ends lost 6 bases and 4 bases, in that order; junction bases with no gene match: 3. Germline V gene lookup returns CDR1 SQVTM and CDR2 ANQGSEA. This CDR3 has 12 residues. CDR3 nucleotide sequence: TGCAGCGTCCAACAGGGGAATCAGCCCCAGCATTTT. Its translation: CSVQQGNQPQHF.

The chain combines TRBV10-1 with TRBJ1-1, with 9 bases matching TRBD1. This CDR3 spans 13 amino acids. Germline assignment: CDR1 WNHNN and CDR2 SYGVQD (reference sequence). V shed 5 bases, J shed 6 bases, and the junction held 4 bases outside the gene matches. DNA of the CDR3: TGCGCCAGCAGTACAGGGGGCTTAGCTGAAGCTTTCTTT. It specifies CASSTGGLAEAFF.

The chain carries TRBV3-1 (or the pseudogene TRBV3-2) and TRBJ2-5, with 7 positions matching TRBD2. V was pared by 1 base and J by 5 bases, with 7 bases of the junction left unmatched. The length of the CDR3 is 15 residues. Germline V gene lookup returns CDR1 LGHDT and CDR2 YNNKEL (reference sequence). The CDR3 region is CASSQASGISETQYF. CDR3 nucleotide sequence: TGTGCCAGCAGCCAAGCTAGCGGTATCTCGGAGACCCAGTACTTC.

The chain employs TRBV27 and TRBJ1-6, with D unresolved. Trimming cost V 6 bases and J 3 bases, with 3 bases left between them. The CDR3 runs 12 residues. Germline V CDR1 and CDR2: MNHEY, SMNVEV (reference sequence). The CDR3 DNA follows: TGTGCCAGCAGCCACTATAATTCACCCCTCCACTTT. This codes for CASSHYNSPLHF.